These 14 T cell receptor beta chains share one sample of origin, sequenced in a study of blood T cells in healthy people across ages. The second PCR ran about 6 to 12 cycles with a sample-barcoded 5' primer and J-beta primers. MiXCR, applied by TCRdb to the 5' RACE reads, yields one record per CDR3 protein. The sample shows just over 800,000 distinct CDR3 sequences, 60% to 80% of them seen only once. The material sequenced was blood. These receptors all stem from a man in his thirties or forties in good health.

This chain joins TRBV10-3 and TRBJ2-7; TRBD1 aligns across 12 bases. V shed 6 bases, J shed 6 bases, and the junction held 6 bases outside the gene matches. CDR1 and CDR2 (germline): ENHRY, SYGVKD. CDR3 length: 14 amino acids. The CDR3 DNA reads TGTGCCATCAGACCGGGACAGGGGGCTGGCGAGCAGTACTTC. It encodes CAIRPGQGAGEQYF.

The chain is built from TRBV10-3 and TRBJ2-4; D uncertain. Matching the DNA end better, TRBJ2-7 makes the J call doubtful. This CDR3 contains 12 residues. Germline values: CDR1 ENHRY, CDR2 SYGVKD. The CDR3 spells CAISLGGYEQYF. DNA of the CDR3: TGTGCCATCAGCCTCGGCGGTTACGAGCAGTACTTC.

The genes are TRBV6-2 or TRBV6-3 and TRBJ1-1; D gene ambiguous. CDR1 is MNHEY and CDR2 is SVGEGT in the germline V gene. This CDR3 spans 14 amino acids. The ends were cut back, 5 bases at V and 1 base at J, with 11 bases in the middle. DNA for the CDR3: TGTGCCAGCAGTCGGGTAAAAGGGAACACTGAAGCTTTCTTT. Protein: CASSRVKGNTEAFF.

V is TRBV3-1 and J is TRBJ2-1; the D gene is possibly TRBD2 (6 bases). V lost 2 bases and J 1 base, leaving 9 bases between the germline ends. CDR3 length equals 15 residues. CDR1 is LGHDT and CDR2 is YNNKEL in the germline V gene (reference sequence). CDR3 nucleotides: TGTGCCAGCAGCCAAAGACTAGAGTCCTACAATGAGCAGTTCTTC. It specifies CASSQRLESYNEQFF.

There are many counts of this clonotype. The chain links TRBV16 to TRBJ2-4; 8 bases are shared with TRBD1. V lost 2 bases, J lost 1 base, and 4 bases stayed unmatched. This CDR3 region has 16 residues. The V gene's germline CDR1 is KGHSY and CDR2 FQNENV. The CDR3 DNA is TGTGCCAGCAGCCAACGTGGACAGGGCGCCAAAAACATTCAGTACTTC. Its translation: CASSQRGQGAKNIQYF.

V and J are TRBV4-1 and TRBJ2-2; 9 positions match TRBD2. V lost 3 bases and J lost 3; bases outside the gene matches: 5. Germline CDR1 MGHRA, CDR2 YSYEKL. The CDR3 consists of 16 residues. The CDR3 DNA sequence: TGCGCCAGCAGCCACCATAGCGGGGGTGACACCGGGGAGCTGTTTTTT. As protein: CASSHHSGGDTGELFF.

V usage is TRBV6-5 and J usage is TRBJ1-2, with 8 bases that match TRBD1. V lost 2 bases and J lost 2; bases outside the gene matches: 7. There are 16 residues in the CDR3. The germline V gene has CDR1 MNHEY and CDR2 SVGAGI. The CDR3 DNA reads TGTGCCAGCAGTTACAATATGTGGACAGGGAACTATGGCTACACCTTC. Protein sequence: CASSYNMWTGNYGYTF.

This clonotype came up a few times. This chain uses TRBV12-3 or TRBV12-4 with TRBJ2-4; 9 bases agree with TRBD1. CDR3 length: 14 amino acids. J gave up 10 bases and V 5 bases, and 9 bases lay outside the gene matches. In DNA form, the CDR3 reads TGTGCCAGCAGTGACCGGGACAGGGTCCCGATTCAGTACTTC. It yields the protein CASSDRDRVPIQYF.

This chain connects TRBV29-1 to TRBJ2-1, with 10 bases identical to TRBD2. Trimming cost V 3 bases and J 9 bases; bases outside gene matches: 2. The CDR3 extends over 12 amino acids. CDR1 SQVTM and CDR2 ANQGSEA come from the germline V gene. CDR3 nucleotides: TGCAGCGTTGACAGCGGGGGGGTTGAGCAGTTCTTC. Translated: CSVDSGGVEQFF.

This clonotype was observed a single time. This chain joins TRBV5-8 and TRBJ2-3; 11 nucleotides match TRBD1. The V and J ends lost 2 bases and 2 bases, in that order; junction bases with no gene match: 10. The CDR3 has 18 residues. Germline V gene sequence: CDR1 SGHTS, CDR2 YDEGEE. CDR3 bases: TGTGCCAGCAGCTTTTTTGCCGGGACAGGGGGACACACAGATACGCAGTATTTT. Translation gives CASSFFAGTGGHTDTQYF.

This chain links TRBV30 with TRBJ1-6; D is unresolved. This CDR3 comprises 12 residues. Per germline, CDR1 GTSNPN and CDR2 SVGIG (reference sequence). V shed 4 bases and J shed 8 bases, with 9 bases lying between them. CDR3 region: CAWIVYDSPLHF. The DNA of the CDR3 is TGTGCCTGGATCGTGTATGATTCACCCCTCCACTTT.

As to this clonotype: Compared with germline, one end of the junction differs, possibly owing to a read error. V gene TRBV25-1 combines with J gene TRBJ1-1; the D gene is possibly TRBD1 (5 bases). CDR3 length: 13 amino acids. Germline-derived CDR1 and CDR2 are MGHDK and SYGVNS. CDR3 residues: CASGTTGYTEAFF. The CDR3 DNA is TGCGCCAGTGGGACGACGGGATACACTGAAGCTTTCTTT.

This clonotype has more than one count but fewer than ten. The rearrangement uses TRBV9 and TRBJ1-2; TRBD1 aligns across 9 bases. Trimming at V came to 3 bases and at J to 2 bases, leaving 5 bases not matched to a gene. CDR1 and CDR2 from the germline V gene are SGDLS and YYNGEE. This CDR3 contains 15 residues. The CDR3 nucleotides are TGTGCCAGCAGCGCCTGGACAGGGGACAACTATGGCTACACCTTC. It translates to CASSAWTGDNYGYTF.

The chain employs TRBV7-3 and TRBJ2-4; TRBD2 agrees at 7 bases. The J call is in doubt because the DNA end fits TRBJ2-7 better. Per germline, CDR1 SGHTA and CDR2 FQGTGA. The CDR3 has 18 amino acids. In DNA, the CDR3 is TGTGCCAGCAGCCTACAGTCGGGGACCACGGGAGGTCACTACGAGCAGTACTTC. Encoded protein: CASSLQSGTTGGHYEQYF.